The 4 T cell receptor beta chains listed next were all sequenced from one sample in a study of cytomegalovirus exposure and HLA in healthy donors. The PCR used 60 Vbeta and 13 Jbeta primers. The protocol was immunoSEQ multiplex PCR, while the TCRdb copy is restricted to in-frame clones and leaves out a portion. The sample includes some 160,000 clones, roughly 80% of them seen just once. The specimen was PBMCs. These receptors originate from a male donor in good health and CMV-seronegative.

This chain joins TRBV5-4 and TRBJ2-5, with D possibly being TRBD1 (7 bases). Germline V gene data show CDR1 as SGHNT and CDR2 as YYREEE (reference sequence). The CDR3 length is 13 residues. The V gene lost 3 bases and the J gene lost 5 bases, with 11 bases spanning the gap. CDR3 amino acids: CASSWTGGETQYF. CDR3 in DNA: TGTGCCAGCAGCTGGACAGGAGGGGAGACCCAGTACTTC.

The DNA for the CDR3 is TGTGCCAGCTCACCGAGACAGGGGGACGAAGCTTTCTTT. Translating it yields CASSPRQGDEAFF. The chain employs TRBV18 and TRBJ1-1, with 9 bases fitting TRBD1. The trim removed 3 bases at V and 8 bases at J, leaving 4 bases unmatched. Germline assignment: CDR1 KGHSH and CDR2 LQKENI. The CDR3 loop spans 13 amino acids.

CDR3 DNA: TGTGCCAGCAGTTACAGCGACGAGCAGTACTTC. Protein: CASSYSDEQYF. The chain employs TRBV6-5 and TRBJ2-7; no firm D call. V was pared by 2 bases and J by 5 bases, with 4 bases between. The V gene's germline CDR1 is MNHEY and CDR2 SVGAGI. The CDR3 contains 11 residues.

The chain joins TRBV6-1 to TRBJ1-5, with 10 bases fitting TRBD1. This CDR3 comprises 14 residues. Germline V lookup: CDR1 MNHNS, CDR2 SASEGT. Trimming at V came to 6 bases and at J to 7 bases, leaving 6 bases not matched to a gene. The CDR3 coding sequence is TGTGCCAGCAGGGCGACAGGGGGCGGACAGCCCCAGCATTTT. Protein product: CASRATGGGQPQHF.